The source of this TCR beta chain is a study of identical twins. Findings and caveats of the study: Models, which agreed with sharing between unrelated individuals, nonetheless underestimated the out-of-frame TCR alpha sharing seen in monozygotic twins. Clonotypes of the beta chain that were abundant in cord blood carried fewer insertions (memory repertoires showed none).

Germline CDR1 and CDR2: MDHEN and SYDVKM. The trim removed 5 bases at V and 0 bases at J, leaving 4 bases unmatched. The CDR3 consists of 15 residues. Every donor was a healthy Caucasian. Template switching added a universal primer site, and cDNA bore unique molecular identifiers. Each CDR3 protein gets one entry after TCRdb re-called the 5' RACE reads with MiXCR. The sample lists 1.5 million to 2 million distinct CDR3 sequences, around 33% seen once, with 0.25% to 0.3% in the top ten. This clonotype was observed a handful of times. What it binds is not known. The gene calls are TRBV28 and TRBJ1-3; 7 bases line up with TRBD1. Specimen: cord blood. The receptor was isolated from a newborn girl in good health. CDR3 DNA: TGTGCCAGCAGTCCGGACAGGTCCTCTGGAAACACCATATATTTT. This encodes CASSPDRSSGNTIYF. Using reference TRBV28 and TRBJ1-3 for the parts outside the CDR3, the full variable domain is DVKVTQSSRYLVKRTGEKVFLECVQDMDHENMFWYRQDPGLGLRLIYFSYDVKMKEKGDIPEGYSVSREKKERFSLILESASTNQTSMYLCASSPDRSSGNTIYFGEGSWLTVV.